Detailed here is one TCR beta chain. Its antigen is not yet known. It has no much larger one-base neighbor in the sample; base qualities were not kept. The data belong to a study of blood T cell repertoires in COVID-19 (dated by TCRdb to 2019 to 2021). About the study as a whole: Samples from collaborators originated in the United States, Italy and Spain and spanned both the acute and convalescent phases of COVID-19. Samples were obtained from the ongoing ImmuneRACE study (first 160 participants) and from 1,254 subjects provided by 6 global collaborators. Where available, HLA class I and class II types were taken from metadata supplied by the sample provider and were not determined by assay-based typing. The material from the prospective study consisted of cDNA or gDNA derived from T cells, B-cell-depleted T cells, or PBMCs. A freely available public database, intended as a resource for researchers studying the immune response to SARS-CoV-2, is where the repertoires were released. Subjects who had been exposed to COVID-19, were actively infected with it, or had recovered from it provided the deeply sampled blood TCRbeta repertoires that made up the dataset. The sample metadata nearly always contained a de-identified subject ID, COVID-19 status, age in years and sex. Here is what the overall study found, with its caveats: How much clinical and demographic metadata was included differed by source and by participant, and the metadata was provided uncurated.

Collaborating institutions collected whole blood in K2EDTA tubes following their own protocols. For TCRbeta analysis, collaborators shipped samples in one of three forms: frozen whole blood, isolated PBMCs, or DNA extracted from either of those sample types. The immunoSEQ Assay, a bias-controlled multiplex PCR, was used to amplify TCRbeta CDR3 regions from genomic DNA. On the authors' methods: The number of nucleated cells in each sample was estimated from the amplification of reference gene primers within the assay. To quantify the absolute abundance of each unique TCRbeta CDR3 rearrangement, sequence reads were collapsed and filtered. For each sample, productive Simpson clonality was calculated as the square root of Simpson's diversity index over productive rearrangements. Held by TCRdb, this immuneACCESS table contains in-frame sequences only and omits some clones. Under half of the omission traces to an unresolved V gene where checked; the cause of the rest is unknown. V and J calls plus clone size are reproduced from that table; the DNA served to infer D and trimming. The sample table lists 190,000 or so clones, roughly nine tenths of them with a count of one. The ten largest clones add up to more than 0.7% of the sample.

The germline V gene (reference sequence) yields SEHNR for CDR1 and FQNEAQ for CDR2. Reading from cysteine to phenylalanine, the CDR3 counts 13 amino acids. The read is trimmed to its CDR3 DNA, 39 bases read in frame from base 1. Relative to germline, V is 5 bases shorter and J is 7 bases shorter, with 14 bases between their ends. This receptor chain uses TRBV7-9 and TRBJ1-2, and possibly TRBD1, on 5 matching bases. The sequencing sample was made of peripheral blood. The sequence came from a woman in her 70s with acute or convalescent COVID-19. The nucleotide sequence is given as TGTGCCAGCAGCCCAGGACAAGTTGTTGGCTACACCTTC. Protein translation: CASSPGQVVGYTF.